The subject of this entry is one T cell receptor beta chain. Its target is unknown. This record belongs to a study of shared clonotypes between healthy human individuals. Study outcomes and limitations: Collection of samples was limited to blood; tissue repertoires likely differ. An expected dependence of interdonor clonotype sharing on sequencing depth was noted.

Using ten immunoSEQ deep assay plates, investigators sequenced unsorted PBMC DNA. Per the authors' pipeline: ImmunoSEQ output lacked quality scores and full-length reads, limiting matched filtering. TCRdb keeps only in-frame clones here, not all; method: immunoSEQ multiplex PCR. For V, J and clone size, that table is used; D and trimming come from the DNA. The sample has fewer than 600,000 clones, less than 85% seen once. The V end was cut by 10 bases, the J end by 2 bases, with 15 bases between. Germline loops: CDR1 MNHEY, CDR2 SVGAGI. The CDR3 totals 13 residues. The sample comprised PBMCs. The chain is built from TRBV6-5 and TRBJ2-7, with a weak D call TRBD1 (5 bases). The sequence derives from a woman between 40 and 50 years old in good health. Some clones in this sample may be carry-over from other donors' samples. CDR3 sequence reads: CATSQTQAYEQYF. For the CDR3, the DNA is TGTGCCACGTCCCAAACACAGGCCTACGAGCAGTACTTC.